This T cell receptor (beta chain) was recorded in a study of blood T cell repertoires in COVID-19. At the level of the study: Material from acute and convalescent COVID-19 was sourced from the United States, Italy and Spain. PBMCs, B-cell-depleted T cells, or T cells provided the cDNA or gDNA that made up the material.

Original analysis: Reference gene primer amplification gave estimated nucleated cell counts. Sequencing was performed with immunoSEQ multiplex PCR; in TCRdb, only in-frame clones are kept and a portion is missing. The V and J calls and clone size come from that table; D and trimming were worked out from the DNA. This sample carries about 59,000 clones, 90% of them seen once, and the ten largest clones take 15% to 20%. Trimming removed 3 bases from V and 5 bases from J; junction bases left unmatched: 8. The germline V gene encodes CDR1 MDHEN and CDR2 SYDVKM. The length of the CDR3 is 16 residues. This clonotype originated in a man of 80 years or more with acute or convalescent COVID-19. V usage is TRBV28 and J usage is TRBJ1-5; 9 positions match TRBD1. The sample comprised peripheral blood. As DNA, the CDR3 is TGTGCCAGCAGTTTCGGGACAGGGTATTGGGATCAGCCCCAGCATTTT. Protein product: CASSFGTGYWDQPQHF. Full variable domain (remainder filled in from reference TRBV28 and TRBJ1-5): DVKVTQSSRYLVKRTGEKVFLECVQDMDHENMFWYRQDPGLGLRLIYFSYDVKMKEKGDIPEGYSVSREKKERFSLILESASTNQTSMYLCASSFGTGYWDQPQHFGDGTRLSIL.